A single TCR beta chain is shown here with its context. No cognate antigen has been identified for it. No qualities accompany the bases; no much larger clone lies one base away. The sample belongs to a study of blood T cell repertoires in COVID-19 (dated by TCRdb to the early 2020s). As for the study more broadly: Samples covering the acute and convalescent phases of COVID-19 were provided by collaborators in the United States, Italy and Spain. Deeply sampled blood TCRbeta repertoires from subjects exposed to, actively infected with, or recovered from COVID-19 were included in the dataset. The samples were drawn from two sources: the first 160 participants of the ongoing ImmuneRACE study, and 1,000 to 1,500 subjects contributed by 6 global collaborators. A freely available public database, intended as a resource for researchers studying the immune response to SARS-CoV-2, is where the repertoires were released. Nearly every sample came with metadata listing a de-identified subject ID, COVID-19 status, age in years and sex. Where available, HLA class I and class II types were taken from metadata supplied by the sample provider and were not determined by assay-based typing. The material from the prospective study consisted of cDNA or gDNA derived from T cells, B-cell-depleted T cells, or PBMCs.

TCRbeta CDR3 regions were amplified from genomic DNA by means of the immunoSEQ Assay, a bias-controlled multiplex PCR. On the study's bioinformatics: The number of nucleated cells in each sample was estimated by amplification of reference gene primers within the assay. To quantify the absolute abundance of each unique TCRbeta CDR3 rearrangement, sequence reads were collapsed and filtered. For each sample, productive Simpson clonality was calculated as the square root of Simpson's diversity index across productive rearrangements. The table comes from immuneACCESS by way of TCRdb, which keeps in-frame sequences with V and J called. Part of the clones is missing from these tables; in studies checked, under half for an unresolved V gene and the rest for unknown reasons. V, J and clone size derive from that table, while D and trimming were established from the DNA sequence. Here the sample has 90,000 to 150,000 clones; roughly 83% occur a single time. Of the sample, about 4% is held by the ten largest clones.

The collaborating institutions used their own protocols to collect whole blood in K2EDTA tubes. For TCRbeta analysis, collaborator samples were shipped as frozen whole blood, as isolated PBMCs, or as DNA extracted from either sample type. General study outcomes and caveats: Clinical and demographic metadata were provided uncurated, with the amount varying by source and participant.

Including the terminal cysteine and phenylalanine, the CDR3 comprises 13 residues. Only the CDR3 region is kept as DNA, spanning 39 bases read in frame from base 1. CDR1 SGHTA and CDR2 FQGNSA are derived from the germline V gene. Deletion took 4 bases off V and 14 bases off J, with a span of 15 bases between the germline ends. The source material was peripheral blood. The chain is made from TRBV7-2 and TRBJ1-6, and TRBD1 may be the D gene, going by 5 matching bases. The TCR comes from an elderly woman with acute or convalescent COVID-19. CDR3 sequence: CASSSTQGQALHF. Read as DNA, the sequence is TGTGCCAGCAGCTCGACGCAGGGCCAAGCCCTCCACTTT.